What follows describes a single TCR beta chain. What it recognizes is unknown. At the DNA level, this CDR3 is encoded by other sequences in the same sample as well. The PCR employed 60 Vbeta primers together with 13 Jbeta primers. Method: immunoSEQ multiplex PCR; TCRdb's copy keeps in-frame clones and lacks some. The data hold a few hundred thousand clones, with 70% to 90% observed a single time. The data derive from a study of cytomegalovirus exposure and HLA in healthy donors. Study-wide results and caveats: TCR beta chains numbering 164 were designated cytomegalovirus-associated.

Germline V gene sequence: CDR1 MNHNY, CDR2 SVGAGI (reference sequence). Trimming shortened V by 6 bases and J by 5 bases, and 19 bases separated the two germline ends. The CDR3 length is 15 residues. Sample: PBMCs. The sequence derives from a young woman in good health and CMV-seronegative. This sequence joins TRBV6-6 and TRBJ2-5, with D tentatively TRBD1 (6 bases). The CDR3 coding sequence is TGTGCCAGCAGCTCGTCCTTGGGGGCGTGGGAGACCCAGTACTTC. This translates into CASSSSLGAWETQYF.